This T cell receptor (beta chain) came from a study of blood T cells in healthy people across ages. A second 7 to 11 cycle PCR used barcoded and J-beta primers. TCRdb analysed the 5' RACE reads with MiXCR anew, one entry per CDR3 protein. Of more than 800,000 distinct CDR3 sequences in the sample, 29% were seen once. The J segment lost 0 bases and the V segment lost 5 bases, leaving 4 bases of the junction unmatched. CDR1 and CDR2 (germline): ENHRY, SYGVKD. The CDR3 runs 16 residues. This clonotype has only a few counts. The specimen was blood. The rearrangement links TRBV10-3 to TRBJ2-6; 7 bases agree with TRBD1. This sequence was found in an elderly woman in good health. This chain's CDR3 is CAISRDSNSGANVLTF. The CDR3 region has the DNA TGTGCCATCAGTAGGGACAGTAACTCTGGGGCCAACGTCCTGACTTTC.